This TCR beta chain comes out of a study of cytomegalovirus exposure and HLA in healthy donors. Whole-study context: Around 76% of around 400 genotyped donors fell in the Caucasian-associated ancestry cluster.

PCR primers comprised 60 Vbeta and 13 Jbeta primers. The assay was immunoSEQ multiplex PCR, and TCRdb's table has in-frame clones only and misses some. The repertoire consists of about 140,000 clones, with approximately 71% occurring once and the leading ten covering more than 9%. Study observations and caveats: In a later analysis, TCR beta V- and J-gene trimming was associated with a missense DCLRE1C variant. Further analysis was carried out later, and it showed several of the most significant clusters appearing linked to common viral pathogens. Later on, an analysis tied some 17,000 TCR beta sequences to HLA alleles at 0.05 false discovery rate.

Concerning this clone itself: Its antigen is not known.

Losses at the gene ends were 4 bases for V and 8 bases for J; bases not matched to a gene: 7. Germline CDR1 reads SGHRS; CDR2 reads YFSETQ. The CDR3 has 14 amino acids. The rearrangement joins TRBV5-1 to TRBJ1-4; 8 nucleotides align to TRBD1. Sequenced input: PBMCs. The receptor was derived from a man in his thirties or forties in good health and CMV-seropositive. The CDR3 reads CASSAGTGREKLFF. CDR3 coding DNA: TGCGCCAGCAGCGCCGGGACAGGACGGGAAAAACTGTTTTTT. Complete variable domain (other parts from reference TRBV5-1 and TRBJ1-4): KAGVTQTPRYLIKTRGQQVTLSCSPISGHRSVSWYQQTPGQGLQFLFEYFSETQRNKGNFPGRFSGRQFSNSRSEMNVSTLELGDSALYLCASSAGTGREKLFFGSGTQLSVL.